This T cell receptor beta chain was sequenced during a study of T cell repertoires in cytomegalovirus infection. This clonotype was observed many times. V lost 5 bases, J lost 7 bases, and 17 bases lay in between. CDR1 and CDR2 (germline): SGHTA, FQGTGA. CDR3 size: 14 residues. TCRdb re-derived calls from the reads in MiXCR, one entry per CDR3 protein. The profile shows approximately 490,000 distinct CDR3 sequences, around 11% of them singletons. The receptor comes from a human donor in good health (CMV status not recorded). Some clones in this sample may be carry-over from other donors' samples. J is TRBJ1-2 and V is TRBV7-3; TRBD1 is a possible D gene (5 bases). The sequencing sample was made of PBMCs. CDR3 residues: CASSPGGNRRGYTF. CDR3 nucleotide sequence: TGTGCCAGCAGCCCTGGGGGGAATCGTCGTGGCTACACCTTC.